The clone carrying this TCR beta chain was detected many times. Physicians reached a diagnosis by relying on clinical symptoms, serum thyroxine, TRAb, thyroid ultrasound and orbital computed tomography. This entry is derived from a study of Graves' ophthalmopathy and Graves' hyperthyroidism. Overall study context: There was a collection of peripheral blood at initial diagnosis, before any treatment.

Trimming pared 0 bases from V and 4 bases from J, leaving 11 bases between. CDR3 length: 14 amino acids. Germline lookup yields CDR1 SQVTM and CDR2 ANQGSEA. The sequenced template was RNA, covering the TCR beta CDR3 region. In the first round, RT-PCR was carried out with HTBI primers, and a multiplex PCR formed the second round. TCRdb fed the multiplex PCR reads into MiXCR, producing one record per CDR3 protein. The data contain approximately 50,000 distinct CDR3 sequences, over 40% of them singletons. V and J are TRBV29-1 and TRBJ2-3, with D maybe TRBD2 (7 bases). The receptor's source is an adult man with Graves' ophthalmopathy. The sequencing sample was made of peripheral blood. The CDR3 region is CSVEDRGGADTQYF. CDR3 DNA sequence: TGCAGCGTTGAAGACAGGGGAGGGGCAGATACGCAGTATTTT.